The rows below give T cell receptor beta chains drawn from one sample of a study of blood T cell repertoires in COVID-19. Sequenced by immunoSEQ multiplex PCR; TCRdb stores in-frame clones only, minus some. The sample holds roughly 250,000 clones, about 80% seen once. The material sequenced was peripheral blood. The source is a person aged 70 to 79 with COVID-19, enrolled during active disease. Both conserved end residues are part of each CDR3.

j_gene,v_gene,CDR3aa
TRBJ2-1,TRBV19,CASARGIRDEQFF
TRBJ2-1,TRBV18,CASSPPIGTGVTSSYNEQFF
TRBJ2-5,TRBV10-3,CAIGGGKETQYF
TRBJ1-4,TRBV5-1,CASSSSWTGASEKLFF
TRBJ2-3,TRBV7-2,CASSIISGGAGNTQYF
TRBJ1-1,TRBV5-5,CASSSDRGTEAFF
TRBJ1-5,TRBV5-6,CASSYLTGNQPQHF
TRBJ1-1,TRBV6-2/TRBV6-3,CASSYSISTPYGAFF
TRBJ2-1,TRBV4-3,CASSRGTGVLDEQFF
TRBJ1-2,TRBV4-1,CASSPDRAQGGYTF
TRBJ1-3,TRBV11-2,CASSLGGVSGNTIYF
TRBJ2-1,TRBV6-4,CASSAGTSGRAEQFF
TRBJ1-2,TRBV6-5,CASSPNGLTSYGYTF
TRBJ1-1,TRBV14,CASGARMNTEAFF
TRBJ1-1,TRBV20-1,CSASSFSHLNTEAFF
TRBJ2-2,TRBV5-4,CASSAIDRSGELFF
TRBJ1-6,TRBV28,CASSHGGEGGSPLHF
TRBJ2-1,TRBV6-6,CASSYGRDQIYNEQFF
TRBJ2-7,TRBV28,CASRKPVNSYEQYF
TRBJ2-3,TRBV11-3,CASSIGLAGTDTQYF
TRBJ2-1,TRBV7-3,CASSLGTSGLNEQFF
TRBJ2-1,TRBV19,CASSFQAGVKNNEQFF
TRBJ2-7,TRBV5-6,CASSLARTGLEQYF
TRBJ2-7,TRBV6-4,CASSGLGTSGRMAYEQYF
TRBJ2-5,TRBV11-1,CASSLRREHPTQYF
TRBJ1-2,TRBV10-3,CAITRTGDYGYTF
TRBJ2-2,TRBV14,CASSPARAGSIVGELFF
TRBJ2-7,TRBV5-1,CASSSYPPSGGNEQYF
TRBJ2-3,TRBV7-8,CASSFTSGMLTDTQYF
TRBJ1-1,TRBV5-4,CASSPGKSTGGPEAFF
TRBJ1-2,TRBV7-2,CASSLEGQGYDYTF
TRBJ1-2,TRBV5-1,CASSLNRQGVGYTF
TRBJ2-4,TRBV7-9,CASSLGQLNIQYF
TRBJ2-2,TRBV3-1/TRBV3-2,CASSQDDRGWDTGELFF
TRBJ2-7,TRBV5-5,CASSLVALAETVLRGQYF
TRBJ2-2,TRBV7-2,CASSLEGTTNTGELFF
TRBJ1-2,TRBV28,CASSLIFSSVRGYTF